This TCR beta chain was sequenced for a study of blood T cell repertoires in COVID-19. As for the study in general: Acute and convalescent COVID-19 samples came from the United States, Italy and Spain. From T cells, B-cell-depleted T cells, or PBMCs came the material, which was cDNA or gDNA.

The germline V and J ends were trimmed by 7 bases and 0 bases, with 25 bases remaining between them. This CDR3 has 19 residues. Germline loops: CDR1 GTSNPN, CDR2 SVGIG (reference sequence). The repertoire was sequenced with immunoSEQ multiplex PCR; TCRdb's copy has only in-frame clones and lacks some. The sample consists of tens of thousands of clones, roughly 80% of them appearing once. The V gene is TRBV30, the J gene TRBJ1-6; D might be TRBD1 (5 bases). The receptor's source is a man in his sixties or seventies with acute or convalescent COVID-19. Input material: peripheral blood. CDR3 sequence: CAFTAVRTGSSSYNSPLHF. In nucleotides, the CDR3 is TGTGCCTTCACTGCAGTTCGCACAGGCTCCAGCTCCTATAATTCACCCCTCCACTTT.